These T cell receptor beta chains were read from a single sample in a study of metastatic and nonmetastatic thyroid tumors. TCRdb reprocessed the PCR reads using MiXCR. The sample has 30,000 to 40,000 clones; approximately 30% are singletons. The source material was blood. These TCRs come from a female donor with papillary thyroid cancer or a benign thyroid nodule (not recorded which). Some clones in this sample may be carry-over from other donors' samples. CDR3s include the opening cysteine and the closing phenylalanine or tryptophan. The order of the fields is clone size, D gene, J gene, V gene, CDR3 protein, CDR3 DNA. A D gene is named only where the DNA matches it firmly. Not all rows give a size; the values are once, few, many and, for expanded clones, a class.

few - TRBJ1-2 TRBV29-1 CSVLVTERGNYGYTF TGCAGCGTTTTGGTGACAGAGCGGGGTAACTATGGCTACACCTTC
many - TRBJ2-3 TRBV20-1 CSARRAGASPDTQYF TGCAGTGCTAGAAGGGCGGGGGCGTCCCCAGATACGCAGTATTTT
many TRBD1 TRBJ1-1 TRBV4-2 CASSPPQGEGTEAFF TGTGCCAGCAGCCCTCCGCAGGGGGAAGGGACTGAAGCTTTCTTT
many TRBD2 TRBJ2-1 TRBV6-1 CASSYSGGPYNEQFF TGTGCCAGCAGTTATAGCGGGGGTCCCTACAATGAGCAGTTCTTC
many TRBD1 TRBJ2-1 TRBV5-6 CASTEDRGLYYNEQFF TGTGCCAGCACCGAAGACAGGGGACTGTACTACAATGAGCAGTTCTTC
many - TRBJ2-5 TRBV20-1 CSAPRRPQETQYF TGCAGTGCCCCTCGGCGCCCGCAAGAGACCCAGTACTTC
- - TRBJ2-7 TRBV15 CATSIYRRIEQYF TGTGCCACCAGCATATATCGTAGGATCGAGCAGTACTTC
once - TRBJ2-7 TRBV7-8 CAGSEQWAHEQYF TGTGCCGGTTCTGAACAGTGGGCCCACGAGCAGTACTTC
- - TRBJ2-1 TRBV5-6 CASSLVDNEQFF TGTGCCAGCAGCTTGGTGGACAATGAGCAGTTCTTC
- - TRBJ2-7 TRBV11-2 CASSSNKQRGAGEQYF TGTGCCAGCAGCTCCAACAAGCAGAGAGGCGCGGGGGAGCAGTACTTC
few TRBD1 TRBJ1-2 TRBV28 CASSSRRQGTYGYTF TGTGCCAGCAGTTCCAGGAGACAGGGAACCTATGGCTACACCTTC
many TRBD1 TRBJ1-2 TRBV20-1 CSARDTGTGNYGYTF TGCAGTGCTAGAGATACAGGGACAGGAAACTATGGCTACACCTTC
- TRBD2 TRBJ2-7 TRBV6-2/TRBV6-3 CASKNSGTSYEQYF TGTGCCAGTAAAAATAGCGGGACCTCCTACGAGCAGTACTTC
- - TRBJ1-5 TRBV7-3 CASSLDTGFGQPQHF TGTGCCAGCAGCTTAGATACGGGGTTTGGGCAGCCCCAGCATTTT
many - TRBJ2-1 TRBV7-3 CASSEYLGDNEQFF TGTGCCAGCAGCGAATATTTGGGCGACAATGAGCAGTTCTTC